The next 20 T cell receptor beta chains were all read from a single sample in a study of blood T cell repertoires in COVID-19. Sequencing was performed with immunoSEQ multiplex PCR; in TCRdb, only in-frame clones are kept and a portion is missing. In the table there are about 220,000 clones, more than 65% of which are singletons. The sequenced sample was peripheral blood. The origin of the receptors is a woman aged 60-75 years with acute or convalescent COVID-19.

CDR3 bases: TGTGCCAGCAGTGAATCAAACGACAGGCTTAGGGGCTACACCTTC. Amino acids: CASSESNDRLRGYTF. This rearrangement joins TRBV6-1 to TRBJ1-2, with D possibly matching TRBD1 (6 bases). Trimming cost V 2 bases and J 8 bases, with 18 bases left between them. Germline V gives CDR1 MNHNS, CDR2 SASEGT. This CDR3 comprises 15 residues.

The chain recombines TRBV30 with TRBJ2-1, with 10 bases matching TRBD1. The CDR3 spans 15 residues. Germline-derived CDR1 and CDR2 are GTSNPN and SVGIG (reference sequence). Unmatched junction bases numbered 15, after V lost 7 bases and J lost 9 bases. The CDR3 DNA sequence: TGTGCCTTTCTTTCCCGGGACAGGGGAGCGAGTGAGCAGTTCTTC. Its translation: CAFLSRDRGASEQFF.

The rearrangement uses TRBV2 and TRBJ1-1; D is perhaps TRBD1 (6 bases). V shed 7 bases and J shed 6 bases, with 21 bases lying between them. The CDR3 is made up of 15 amino acids. Germline V gives CDR1 SNHLY, CDR2 FYNNEI. As DNA, the CDR3 is TGTGCCAGCACCCAGGGGCGGAGCCCTGGGGCTGAAGCTTTCTTT. It encodes CASTQGRSPGAEAFF.

This clone was recorded once. V usage is TRBV4-1 and J usage is TRBJ1-6, with a possible D match to TRBD1 (6 bases). Deletions cut 2 bases from V and 8 bases from J, with 22 bases between. Germline V gene data show CDR1 as MGHRA and CDR2 as YSYEKL. The CDR3 loop spans 18 amino acids. CDR3 residues: CASSQFLRLQGRDSPLHF. CDR3 coding DNA: TGCGCCAGCAGCCAATTTTTGAGGTTACAGGGAAGGGATTCACCCCTCCACTTT.

V is TRBV29-1 and J is TRBJ2-7, with 11 bases identical to TRBD2. Trimming cost V 5 bases and J 1 base; bases outside gene matches: 7. CDR1 SQVTM and CDR2 ANQGSEA come from the germline V gene. This CDR3 is built from 15 residues. The CDR3 reads CSVSGTSGRSYEQYF. The CDR3 DNA sequence: TGCAGCGTTTCCGGGACTAGCGGCCGGTCCTACGAGCAGTACTTC.

The rearrangement links TRBV6-1 to TRBJ1-5, with D unclear. Germline CDR1 MNHNS, CDR2 SASEGT. CDR3 length: 14 amino acids. V was shortened by 0 bases and J by 4 bases, with 7 bases between the two germline ends. The CDR3 here is CASSEAGRNQPQHF. CDR3 in DNA: TGTGCCAGCAGTGAAGCGGGCAGGAATCAGCCCCAGCATTTT.

V gene TRBV7-9 combines with J gene TRBJ2-2; 9 positions agree with TRBD2. Trimming took 8 bases from V and 2 from J; bases not matched to a gene: 9. The CDR3 spans 16 residues. From germline, CDR1 is SEHNR and CDR2 FQNEAQ (reference sequence). This CDR3 is CASFKRGDRNTGELFF. In nucleotides, the CDR3 is TGTGCCAGCTTTAAGCGGGGGGACCGAAACACCGGGGAGCTGTTTTTT.

The chain couples TRBV6-1 to TRBJ2-3; 15 bases match TRBD2. CDR3 length: 17 residues. Germline V gene data show CDR1 as MNHNS and CDR2 as SASEGT. The V and J ends lost 4 bases and 1 base, in that order; junction bases with no gene match: 3. This CDR3 reads CASSVWTSGGGTDTQYF. The DNA of the CDR3 is TGTGCCAGCAGTGTTTGGACTAGCGGGGGGGGCACAGATACGCAGTATTTT.

This chain uses TRBV10-3 with TRBJ1-2; D is unclear. Trimming cost V 3 bases and J 0 bases, with 14 bases left between them. The CDR3 runs 16 residues. Germline CDR1 and CDR2: ENHRY and SYGVKD. CDR3 in amino acids: CAISEDAGSSNYGYTF. In DNA, the CDR3 is TGTGCCATCAGTGAAGATGCGGGCAGTTCTAACTATGGCTACACCTTC.

The rearrangement uses TRBV6-1 and TRBJ1-4, with 10 bases that match TRBD1. There are 15 residues in the CDR3. Trimming cost V 1 base and J 7 bases; bases outside gene matches: 3. Germline V CDR1 and CDR2: MNHNS, SASEGT. The CDR3 reads CASSEDDRGPEKLFF. CDR3 DNA: TGTGCCAGCAGTGAAGACGACAGGGGGCCTGAAAAACTGTTTTTT.

This chain connects TRBV19 to TRBJ1-3; no clear D gene. Germline assignment: CDR1 LNHDA and CDR2 SQIVND (reference sequence). V was clipped by 9 bases and J by 0 bases, with 9 bases between them. This CDR3 is built from 13 residues. The CDR3 sequence is CASATGSGNTIYF. The DNA for the CDR3 is TGTGCCAGCGCAACCGGCTCTGGAAACACCATATATTTT.

The chain links TRBV6-5 to TRBJ2-7; 10 bases are shared with TRBD2. This CDR3 region has 15 residues. Per germline, CDR1 MNHEY and CDR2 SVGAGI. The trim removed 7 bases at V and 3 bases at J, leaving 9 bases unmatched. The CDR3 loop reads CASKFRLAGDYEQYF. The CDR3 nucleotides are TGTGCCAGCAAATTCAGGCTAGCGGGGGACTACGAGCAGTACTTC.

The chain joins TRBV10-3 to TRBJ2-5; 13 bases fit TRBD2. With V trimmed by 6 bases and J by 4 bases, 5 bases remained unmatched. The CDR3 spans 15 residues. Germline V gene lookup returns CDR1 ENHRY and CDR2 SYGVKD. DNA of the CDR3: TGTGCCATCAGAACTAGCGGGGGGGCCGTAGAGACCCAGTACTTC. Its protein product is CAIRTSGGAVETQYF.

This CDR3 reads CASSYSDRGREQFF. Here the CDR3 DNA reads TGTGCCAGCAGTTATTCCGACAGGGGAAGGGAGCAGTTCTTC. This chain connects TRBV6-6 to TRBJ2-1, with 8 bases that match TRBD1. Germline CDR1 reads MNHNY; CDR2 reads SVGAGI (reference sequence). With 3 bases clipped from V and 10 bases from J, the junction kept 8 bases outside the gene matches. This CDR3 has 14 amino acids.

This clone was seen only a few times. V and J are TRBV11-2 and TRBJ1-1, with a possible D match to TRBD1 (5 bases). V was clipped by 5 bases and J by 1 base, with 14 bases between them. The germline gives CDR1 SGHAT, CDR2 FQNNGV. The CDR3 length is 15 residues. The CDR3 sequence is CASSVQVRANTEAFF. The CDR3 coding sequence is TGTGCCAGCAGCGTACAGGTTCGGGCGAACACTGAAGCTTTCTTT.

The chain employs TRBV2 and TRBJ1-4, with 9 bases fitting TRBD1. Germline lookup yields CDR1 SNHLY and CDR2 FYNNEI. The J segment lost 7 bases and the V segment lost 6 bases, leaving 9 bases of the junction unmatched. The CDR3 has 15 amino acids. The CDR3 loop is CASRATGGKGEKLFF. Here the CDR3 DNA reads TGTGCCAGCAGGGCAACAGGGGGCAAGGGTGAAAAACTGTTTTTT. The variable domain in full, with the rest retrieved from reference TRBV2 and TRBJ1-4, is EPEVTQTPSHQVTQMGQEVILRCVPISNHLYFYWYRQILGQKVEFLVSFYNNEISEKSEIFDDQFSVERPDGSNFTLKIRSTKLEDSAMYFCASRATGGKGEKLFFGSGTQLSVL.

This chain links TRBV2 with TRBJ1-3, with D possibly matching TRBD1 (6 bases). Between the trimmed V and J ends, which lost 6 bases and 0 bases, there was a span of 12 bases. This CDR3 contains 15 residues. The germline V gene has CDR1 SNHLY and CDR2 FYNNEI. CDR3: CASRSTGASGNTIYF. The CDR3 DNA is TGTGCCAGCAGGTCGACAGGAGCCTCTGGAAACACCATATATTTT.

The V call is TRBV9, the J call TRBJ1-3; D is unclear. Trimming pared 0 bases from V and 6 bases from J, leaving 13 bases between. CDR3 length: 15 residues. Germline assignment: CDR1 SGDLS and CDR2 YYNGEE. The CDR3 sequence: CASSVGSGAANTIYF. CDR3 coding DNA: TGTGCCAGCAGCGTAGGATCGGGAGCCGCAAACACCATATATTTT. Variable domain in full (rest from reference TRBV9 and TRBJ1-3): DSGVTQTPKHLITATGQRVTLRCSPRSGDLSVYWYQQSLDQGLQFLIQYYNGEERAKGNILERFSAQQFPDLHSELNLSSLELGDSALYFCASSVGSGAANTIYFGEGSWLTVV.

The chain uses TRBV19 and TRBJ1-2, with 7 bases fitting TRBD1. V shed 4 bases, J shed 0 bases, and the junction held 14 bases outside the gene matches. The V gene's germline CDR1 is LNHDA and CDR2 SQIVND (reference sequence). The CDR3 covers 18 residues. The CDR3 here is CASSTPQGNEAANYGYTF. Here the CDR3 DNA reads TGTGCCAGTAGTACGCCACAGGGGAACGAGGCGGCTAACTATGGCTACACCTTC.

V usage is TRBV7-2 and J usage is TRBJ2-3; 8 nucleotides agree with TRBD2. Germline V gene lookup returns CDR1 SGHTA and CDR2 FQGNSA. V lost 1 base and J lost 9; bases outside the gene matches: 9. The CDR3 loop spans 15 amino acids. As DNA, the CDR3 is TGTGCCAGCAGCTTAGAGGGCAGCGGGGGTCGAACGCAGTATTTT. This sequence encodes CASSLEGSGGRTQYF.